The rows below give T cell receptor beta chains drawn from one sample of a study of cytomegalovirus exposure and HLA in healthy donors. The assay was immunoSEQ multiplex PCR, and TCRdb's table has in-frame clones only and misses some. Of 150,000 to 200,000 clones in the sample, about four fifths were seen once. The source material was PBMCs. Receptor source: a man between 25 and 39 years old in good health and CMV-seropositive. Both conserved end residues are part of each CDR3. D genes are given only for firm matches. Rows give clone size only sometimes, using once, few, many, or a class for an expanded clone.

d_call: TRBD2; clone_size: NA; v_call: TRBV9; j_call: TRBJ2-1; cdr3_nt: TGTGCCAGCAGCCCGCCGAGGGGACTAGCGGGGGGCGGGGGCGAGCAGTTCTTC; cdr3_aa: CASSPPRGLAGGGGEQFF
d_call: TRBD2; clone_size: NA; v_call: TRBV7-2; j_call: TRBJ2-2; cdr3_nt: TGTGCCAGCAGCTTAGCGCGGGGGGACACCGGGGAGCTGTTTTTT; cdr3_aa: CASSLARGDTGELFF
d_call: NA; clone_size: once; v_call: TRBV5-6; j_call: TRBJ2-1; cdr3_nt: TGTGCCAGCAGCTTATCAGGGTCCGGGTTCGACAATGAGCAGTTCTTC; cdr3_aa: CASSLSGSGFDNEQFF
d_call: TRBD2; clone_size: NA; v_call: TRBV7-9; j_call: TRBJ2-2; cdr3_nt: TGTGCCAGCACCCTTAGCGGGGTGAACACCGGGGAGCTGTTTTTT; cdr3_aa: CASTLSGVNTGELFF
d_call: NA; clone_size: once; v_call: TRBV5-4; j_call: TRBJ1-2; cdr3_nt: TGTGCCAGCAGCAACCTGGCGGGCCAAGCTAACTATGGCTACACCTTC; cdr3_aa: CASSNLAGQANYGYTF
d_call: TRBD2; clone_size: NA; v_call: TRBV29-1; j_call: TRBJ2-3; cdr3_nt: TGCAGCGGGGGAGGGGCTAGCAGCTTCACAGATACGCAGTATTTT; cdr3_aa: CSGGGASSFTDTQYF
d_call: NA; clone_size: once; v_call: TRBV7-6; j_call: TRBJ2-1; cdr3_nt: TGTGCCAGCAGCTTACTCACACAGGCGTCCTCCTACAATGAGCAGTTCTTC; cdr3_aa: CASSLLTQASSYNEQFF
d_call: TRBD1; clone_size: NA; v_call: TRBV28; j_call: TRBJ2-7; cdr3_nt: TGTGCCAGCAACCCTGGACAGGGGGCCTCCTACGAGCAGTACTTC; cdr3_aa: CASNPGQGASYEQYF
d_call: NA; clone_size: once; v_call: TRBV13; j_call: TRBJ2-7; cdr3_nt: TGTGCCAGCAGCTTAGCGGGAGTCTCCTACGAGCAGTACTTC; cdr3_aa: CASSLAGVSYEQYF
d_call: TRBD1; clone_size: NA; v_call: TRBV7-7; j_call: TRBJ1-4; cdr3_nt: TGTGCTAGCAGCCCAGGCGGGACAGGCACTGAAAAACTGTTTTTT; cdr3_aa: CASSPGGTGTEKLFF
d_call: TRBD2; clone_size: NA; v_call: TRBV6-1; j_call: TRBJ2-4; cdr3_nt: TGTGCCAGCAGTGAAGGGGCGGGAGGGCTCGTCAAAAACATTCAGTACTTC; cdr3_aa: CASSEGAGGLVKNIQYF
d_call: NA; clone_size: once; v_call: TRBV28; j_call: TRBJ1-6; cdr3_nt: TGTGCCAGCAGTATTGGGGGGGATAATTCACCCCTCCACTTT; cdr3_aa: CASSIGGDNSPLHF
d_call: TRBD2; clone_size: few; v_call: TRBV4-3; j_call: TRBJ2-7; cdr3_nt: TGCGCCAGCAGCCAAGATATTACCAGCGGGGGTTACGAGCAGTACTTC; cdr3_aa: CASSQDITSGGYEQYF
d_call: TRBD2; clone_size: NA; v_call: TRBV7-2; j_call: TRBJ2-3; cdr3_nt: TGTGCCAGCAGCTTATGGCCCAGCGGGAGTTTCACAGATACGCAGTATTTT; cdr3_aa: CASSLWPSGSFTDTQYF
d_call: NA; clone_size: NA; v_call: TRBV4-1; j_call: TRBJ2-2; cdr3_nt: TGCGCCAGCAGCCAAGTGGGCAGTTTCGCGAACACCGGGGAGCTGTTTTTT; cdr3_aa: CASSQVGSFANTGELFF
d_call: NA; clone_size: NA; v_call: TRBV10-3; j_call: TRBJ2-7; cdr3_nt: TGTGCCATCAGTGAGTCGATTTTCACCGGGAACGAGCAGTACTTC; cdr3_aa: CAISESIFTGNEQYF
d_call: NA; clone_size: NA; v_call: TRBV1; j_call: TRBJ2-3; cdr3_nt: TGCACCAGCAGCCAAGAAGCGGGGATCACAGATACGCAGTATTTT; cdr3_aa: CTSSQEAGITDTQYF
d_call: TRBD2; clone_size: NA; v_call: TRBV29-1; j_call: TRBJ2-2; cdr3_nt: TGCAGCGTTGAATTGGTAGCGGGGGACACCGGGGAGCTGTTTTTT; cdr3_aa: CSVELVAGDTGELFF
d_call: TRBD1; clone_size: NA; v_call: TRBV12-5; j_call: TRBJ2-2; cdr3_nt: TGTGCTAGTTCGGGGACAGGGGTGAACACCGGGGAGCTGTTTTTT; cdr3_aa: CASSGTGVNTGELFF
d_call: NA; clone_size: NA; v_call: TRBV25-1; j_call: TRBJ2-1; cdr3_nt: TGTGCCAGCAGTCTTGGGCCCCGCGATGAGCAGTTCTTC; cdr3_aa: CASSLGPRDEQFF
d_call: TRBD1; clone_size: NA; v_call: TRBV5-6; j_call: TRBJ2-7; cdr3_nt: TGTGCCAGCAGCTTAGGGACAGGGATTTACGAGCAGTACTTC; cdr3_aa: CASSLGTGIYEQYF
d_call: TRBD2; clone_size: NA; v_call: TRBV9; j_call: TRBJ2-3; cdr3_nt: TGTGCCAGCGCTTTGGGGGGGACTAGCGGTACAGATACGCAGTATTTT; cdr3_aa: CASALGGTSGTDTQYF
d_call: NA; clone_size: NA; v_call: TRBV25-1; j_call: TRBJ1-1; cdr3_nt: TGTGCCAGCATCCCCAGTGCCCACACTGAAGCTTTCTTT; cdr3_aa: CASIPSAHTEAFF
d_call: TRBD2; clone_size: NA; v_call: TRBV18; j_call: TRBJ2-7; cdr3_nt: TGTGCCAGCTCCCCCTTTACTCCGGGACTAGCGGGAGAGGGGGTCGAGCAGTACTTC; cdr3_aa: CASSPFTPGLAGEGVEQYF
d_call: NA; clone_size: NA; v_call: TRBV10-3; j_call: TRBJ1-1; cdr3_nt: TGTGCCAGCGTTAGGGTCCGGGGGATGAACACTGAAGCTTTCTTT; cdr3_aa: CASVRVRGMNTEAFF
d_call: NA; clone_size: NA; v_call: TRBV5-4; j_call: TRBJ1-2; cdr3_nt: TGTGCCAGCAGCTTGGGTGCAGAAAACTATGGCTACACCTTC; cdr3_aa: CASSLGAENYGYTF
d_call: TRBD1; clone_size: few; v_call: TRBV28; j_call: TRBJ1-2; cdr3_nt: TGTGCCAGCAGGACAGGGGGCTATGGCTACACCTTC; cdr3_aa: CASRTGGYGYTF
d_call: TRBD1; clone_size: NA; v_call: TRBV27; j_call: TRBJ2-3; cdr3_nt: TGTGCCAGCAGAAGACAGGGCCTTTTTTCAGATACGCAGTATTTT; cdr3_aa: CASRRQGLFSDTQYF
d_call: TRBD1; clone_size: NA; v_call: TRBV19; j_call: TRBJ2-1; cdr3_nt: TGTGCCAGTAGTACTTCCGGGACAGGGGCGCAGTGGAATGAGCAGTTCTTC; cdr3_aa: CASSTSGTGAQWNEQFF
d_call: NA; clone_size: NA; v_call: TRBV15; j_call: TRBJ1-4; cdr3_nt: TGTGCCACCAGCAGAGATCTTGGGGGCGAACTGTTTTTT; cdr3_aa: CATSRDLGGELFF
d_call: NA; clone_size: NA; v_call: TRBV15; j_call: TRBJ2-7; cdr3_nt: TGTGCCACCAGCGCGGCGGATTCCTACGAGCAGTACTTC; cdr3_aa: CATSAADSYEQYF
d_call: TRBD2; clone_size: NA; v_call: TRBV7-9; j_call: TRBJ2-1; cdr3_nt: TGTGCCAGCAGCTTATACGGAGCGGGGCCATTGCATGAGCAGTTCTTC; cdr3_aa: CASSLYGAGPLHEQFF
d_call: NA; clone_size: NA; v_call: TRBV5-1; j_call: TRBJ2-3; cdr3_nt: TGCGCCAGCAGCTTGTTCAGTTCAGATACGCAGTATTTT; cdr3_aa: CASSLFSSDTQYF
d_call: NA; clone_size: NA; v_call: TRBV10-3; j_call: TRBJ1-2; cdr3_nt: TGTGCCACCTGGAGCAGCGACTATGGCTACACCTTC; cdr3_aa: CATWSSDYGYTF
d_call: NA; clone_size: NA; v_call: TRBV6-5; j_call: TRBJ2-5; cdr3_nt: TGTGCCAGCAGAATCGACGAAGGGGGAAAGACCCAGTACTTC; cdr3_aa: CASRIDEGGKTQYF
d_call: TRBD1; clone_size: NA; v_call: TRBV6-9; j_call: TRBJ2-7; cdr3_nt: TGTGCCAGCATTAATCGGGACAGGGCCTACGAGCAGTACTTC; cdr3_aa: CASINRDRAYEQYF
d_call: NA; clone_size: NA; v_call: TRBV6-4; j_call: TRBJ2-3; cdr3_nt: TGTGCCAGCAGCCTCGAGGCGTCAAGCACAGATACGCAGTATTTT; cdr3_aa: CASSLEASSTDTQYF
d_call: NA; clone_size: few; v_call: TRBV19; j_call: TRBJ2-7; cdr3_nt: TGTGCCAGTAGTGGGGGGTCGGAGTACGAGCAGTACTTC; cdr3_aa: CASSGGSEYEQYF
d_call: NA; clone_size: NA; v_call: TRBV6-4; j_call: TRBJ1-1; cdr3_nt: TGTGCCAGCAGCTTACAGGAGCACACTGAAGCTTTCTTT; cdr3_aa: CASSLQEHTEAFF
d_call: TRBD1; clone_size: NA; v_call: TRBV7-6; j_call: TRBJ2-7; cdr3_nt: TGTGCCAGCAGCTTATATACAGGGGATACCTACGAGCAGTACTTC; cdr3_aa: CASSLYTGDTYEQYF
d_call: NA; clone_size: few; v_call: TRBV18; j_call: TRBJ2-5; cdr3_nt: TGTGCCAGCTCACAAGCGGGTCACCAAGAGACCCAGTACTTC; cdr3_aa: CASSQAGHQETQYF
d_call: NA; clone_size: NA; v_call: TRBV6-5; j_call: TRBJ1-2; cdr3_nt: TGTGCCAGCAGTTACCGGGGGGCAACCGGCTACACCTTC; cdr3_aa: CASSYRGATGYTF
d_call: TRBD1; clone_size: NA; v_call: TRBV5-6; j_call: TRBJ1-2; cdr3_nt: TGTGCCAGCAGCCCGCCCCGACAGGGCGGCGGCTACACCTTC; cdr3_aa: CASSPPRQGGGYTF
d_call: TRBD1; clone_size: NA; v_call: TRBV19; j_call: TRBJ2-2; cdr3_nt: TGTGCCAGTAGAGTCCTCCGACAGGGGCCCACCGGGGAGCTGTTTTTT; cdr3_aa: CASRVLRQGPTGELFF
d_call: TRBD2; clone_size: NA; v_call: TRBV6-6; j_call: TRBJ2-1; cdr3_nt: TGTGCGATAAGTCCTAGCGGGGGCGCGGGGTACAATGAGCAGTTCTTC; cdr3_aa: CAISPSGGAGYNEQFF
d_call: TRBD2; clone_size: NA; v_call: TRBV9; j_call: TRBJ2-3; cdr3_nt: TGTGCCAGCAGCGGACGGGAGCGGGAGGGCCCGACAGATACGCAGTATTTT; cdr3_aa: CASSGREREGPTDTQYF
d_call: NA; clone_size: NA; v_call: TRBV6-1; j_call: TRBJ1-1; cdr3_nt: TGTGCCAGCAGTCCCGACACTGAAGCTTTCTTT; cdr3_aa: CASSPDTEAFF
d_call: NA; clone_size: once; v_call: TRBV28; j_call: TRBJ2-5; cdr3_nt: TGTGCCAGCAGTTTTTTCGCTAGCCGAGAGACCCAGTACTTC; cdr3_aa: CASSFFASRETQYF
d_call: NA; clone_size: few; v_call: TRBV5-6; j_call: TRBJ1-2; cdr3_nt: TGTGCCAGCAGCTTGGGGACACTCTATGGCTACACCTTC; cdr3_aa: CASSLGTLYGYTF
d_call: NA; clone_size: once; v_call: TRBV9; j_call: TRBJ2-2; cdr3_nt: TGTGCCAGCAGCGTAGACATGGTCGGGGAGCTGTTTTTT; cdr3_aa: CASSVDMVGELFF
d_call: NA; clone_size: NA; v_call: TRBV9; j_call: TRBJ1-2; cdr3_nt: TGTGCCAGCAGCGTAGCTATAAGTAACGAACAGGGAGAGGGCTACACCTTC; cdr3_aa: CASSVAISNEQGEGYTF
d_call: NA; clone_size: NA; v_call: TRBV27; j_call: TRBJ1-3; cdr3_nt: TGTGCCAGCAGTACCCACGGGGGGCTCGGAAACACCATATATTTT; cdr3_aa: CASSTHGGLGNTIYF
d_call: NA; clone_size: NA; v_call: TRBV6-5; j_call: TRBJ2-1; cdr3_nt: TGTGCCAGCAGGATCCTTACGGGGAATGAGCAGTTCTTC; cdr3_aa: CASRILTGNEQFF
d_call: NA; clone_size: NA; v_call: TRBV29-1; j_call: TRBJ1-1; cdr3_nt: TGCAGCGGAGGTTCGGTAGGTACTGAAGCTTTCTTT; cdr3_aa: CSGGSVGTEAFF
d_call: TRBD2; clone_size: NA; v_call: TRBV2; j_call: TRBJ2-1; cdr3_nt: TGTGCCAGCAGTGACGAAGCGGGGGGCTACAATGAGCAGTTCTTC; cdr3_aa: CASSDEAGGYNEQFF
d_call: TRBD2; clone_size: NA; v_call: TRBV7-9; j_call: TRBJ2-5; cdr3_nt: TGTGCCAGCAACGGGAGGGTCGGCGGGGAGACCCAGTACTTC; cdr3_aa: CASNGRVGGETQYF